A single TCR beta chain is shown here with its context. Preparation of TCR beta libraries was done by quantitative 5'-RACE with molecular barcodes. Via MiXCR, TCRdb re-called the 5' RACE reads, giving one row per CDR3 protein. This table has about 220,000 distinct CDR3 sequences, 8% to 11% appearing once. The data originate from a study of CD8 T cells in ankylosing spondylitis. The CDR3 contains 11 residues. Germline V gene data show CDR1 as SEHNR and CDR2 as FQNEAQ (reference sequence). Trimming shortened V by 8 bases and J by 8 bases, and 10 bases separated the two germline ends. The source is a male donor with ankylosing spondylitis or in good health (not recorded which). V and J are TRBV7-9 and TRBJ2-1; D ambiguous. Material for sequencing was blood, either unsorted or a sorted T cell fraction (not recorded which). CDR3 sequence (DNA): TGTGCCAGCCTTGTCGGACATGAGCAGTTCTTC. It encodes CASLVGHEQFF.